The 7 T cell receptor beta chains below were found in one sample sequenced in a study of response to subunit inactivated influenza vaccine. TCRdb re-called the RT-PCR reads with MiXCR, one entry per CDR3 protein. The sample includes 550,000 to 800,000 distinct CDR3 sequences, 11% to 15% of them seen just once. The sample in question was PBMCs from blood, obtained around 15 days before vaccination. These receptors originate from a man aged 45-60 years who received an inactivated influenza vaccine.

There are a few counts of this clonotype. This rearrangement joins TRBV12-3 or TRBV12-4 to TRBJ2-7; no reliable D call. V lost 6 bases and J 5 bases, leaving 11 bases between the germline ends. There are 12 residues in the CDR3. The CDR3 sequence is CASSPSVHEQYF. CDR3 bases: TGTGCCAGCAGCCCAAGCGTCCACGAGCAGTACTTC.

The chain couples TRBV5-4 to TRBJ2-5; tentatively, D is TRBD2 (7 bases). Trimming cost V 0 bases and J 5 bases, with 17 bases left between them. The germline gives CDR1 SGHNT, CDR2 YYREEE (reference sequence). The CDR3 is 16 residues long. This chain's CDR3 is CASSLGGGALGETQYF. The CDR3 region has the DNA TGTGCCAGCAGCTTGGGTGGGGGGGCGCTTGGGGAGACCCAGTACTTC.

This clonotype was seen only once. The chain links TRBV5-1 to TRBJ1-1; D may be TRBD1 (6 bases). Germline CDR1 SGHRS, CDR2 YFSETQ. Trimming stripped 0 bases from V and 7 bases from J, with 13 bases between. The CDR3 contains 14 residues. This CDR3 is CASSLAVGASEAFF. CDR3 bases: TGCGCCAGCAGCTTGGCGGTGGGGGCGAGTGAAGCTTTCTTT.

This clonotype occurred many times. The gene calls are TRBV7-2 and TRBJ2-3; D possibly corresponds to TRBD2 (5 bases). The V end was cut by 5 bases, the J end by 0 bases, with 9 bases between. CDR1 and CDR2 (germline): SGHTA, FQGNSA. This CDR3 contains 14 residues. The CDR3 region has the DNA TGTGCCAGCAGCCGGGATGGCAGCACAGATACGCAGTATTTT. Its translation: CASSRDGSTDTQYF. The whole variable domain, filled in from reference TRBV7-2 and TRBJ2-3, reads GAGVSQSPSNKVTEKGKDVELRCDPISGHTALYWYRQSLGQGLEFLIYFQGNSAPDKSGLPSDRFSAERTGGSVSTLTIQRTQQEDSAVYLCASSRDGSTDTQYFGPGTRLTVL.

The chain employs TRBV7-9 and TRBJ2-3; possible D gene TRBD2, 5 bases. The CDR3 runs 15 residues. V was clipped by 5 bases and J by 8 bases, with 20 bases between them. Per the germline V gene, CDR1 is SEHNR and CDR2 is FQNEAQ (reference sequence). The CDR3 DNA reads TGTGCCAGCAGCCCCCAGACTAATTTTCAAGTTACGCAGTATTTT. As protein: CASSPQTNFQVTQYF.

The rearrangement links TRBV5-1 to TRBJ1-2; 10 bases match TRBD1. In germline, CDR1 is SGHRS, CDR2 YFSETQ. V trimming: 4 bases; J trimming: 0 bases; junction bases outside the gene matches: 6. This CDR3 spans 16 amino acids. CDR3 region: CASSPGQGQTNYGYTF. CDR3 bases: TGCGCCAGCAGCCCGGGACAGGGGCAGACTAACTATGGCTACACCTTC.

A few counts support this clonotype. J is TRBJ2-7 and V is TRBV20-1; a possible D gene is TRBD2 (6 bases). CDR1 is DFQATT and CDR2 is SNEGSKA in the germline V gene (reference sequence). The V gene lost 0 bases and the J gene lost 4 bases, with 10 bases spanning the gap. The CDR3 has 13 residues. The DNA of the CDR3 is TGCAGTGCTAGAGATGGGGGGAGATACGAGCAGTACTTC. It yields the protein CSARDGGRYEQYF.